The 7 T cell receptor beta chains listed next were all sequenced from one sample in a study of blood T cell repertoires in COVID-19. The table came from immunoSEQ multiplex PCR; TCRdb's copy has only in-frame clones and leaves some out. The table has under 60,000 clones, about 77% seen once; the top ten hold around 20%. The specimen was peripheral blood. All receptors derive from a human donor with active or convalescent COVID-19. The donor label of this sample is uncertain.

As regards this clone: This sample includes further DNA sequences coding for the same CDR3. The rearrangement joins TRBV28 to TRBJ1-2; D unclear. The CDR3 extends over 12 amino acids. The germline gives CDR1 MDHEN, CDR2 SYDVKM. Trimming left V 1 base short and J 5 bases short, with 5 bases between. The CDR3 loop is CASSLSGYGYTF. Written as DNA, the CDR3 is TGTGCCAGCAGTTTATCCGGGTATGGCTACACCTTC.

The J gene is TRBJ2-1, the V gene TRBV7-3; 16 nucleotides agree with TRBD2. CDR3 size: 15 residues. The V gene's germline CDR1 is SGHTA and CDR2 FQGTGA. V dropped 2 bases and J dropped 9; count of bases not matched to a gene: 1. Here the CDR3 DNA reads TGTGCCAGCAGCTTAGGGACTAGCGGGAGGGGTGAGCAGTTCTTC. Its translation: CASSLGTSGRGEQFF.

CDR3 coding DNA: TGTGCCAGCAGTCTCAGGTTGGCGGGAGAAGACGAGCAGTACTTC. This sequence encodes CASSLRLAGEDEQYF. The chain employs TRBV6-5 and TRBJ2-7, with 7 bases identical to TRBD2. Per the germline V gene, CDR1 is MNHEY and CDR2 is SVGAGI. The V and J ends lost 5 bases and 5 bases, in that order; junction bases with no gene match: 12. CDR3 length: 15 amino acids.

This clone was recorded many times. The chain combines TRBV11-3 with TRBJ1-5, with a weak D call TRBD1 (6 bases). This CDR3 is built from 16 residues. Germline V lookup: CDR1 SGHNT, CDR2 YENEEA. Trimming left V 5 bases short and J 5 bases short, with 19 bases between. DNA for the CDR3: TGTGCCAGCAGCACGAAACTCGGACAGTTGTATCAGCCCCAGCATTTT. Its protein is CASSTKLGQLYQPQHF.

This chain links TRBV7-9 with TRBJ1-5, with 11 bases that match TRBD1. Germline V gives CDR1 SEHNR, CDR2 FQNEAQ (reference sequence). The CDR3 is made up of 19 amino acids. V shed 2 bases and J 2 bases; nucleotides not matched to a gene: 11. The CDR3 bases are TGTGCCAGCAGCTTAACGGGACAGGGGGTCATAAGGGGCAATCAGCCCCAGCATTTT. It is translated as CASSLTGQGVIRGNQPQHF.

This clone is classed as medium-sized (0.01 to 0.1%). This chain links TRBV5-1 with TRBJ1-4, with D tentatively TRBD1 (6 bases). Per germline, CDR1 SGHRS and CDR2 YFSETQ. The CDR3 spans 13 residues. The germline V and J ends were trimmed by 5 bases and 8 bases, with 13 bases remaining between them. CDR3 loop: CASREDSREKLFF. The CDR3 nucleotides are TGCGCCAGCAGGGAGGACAGTAGGGAAAAACTGTTTTTT.

The chain couples TRBV19 to TRBJ1-1; 9 bases map to TRBD1. Trimming at V came to 7 bases and at J to 0 bases, leaving 18 bases not matched to a gene. The CDR3 contains 19 residues. Germline CDR1 LNHDA, CDR2 SQIVND (reference sequence). CDR3 residues: CASTIGDRETLYMNTEAFF. The CDR3, as DNA: TGTGCCAGTACCATCGGGGACAGGGAAACTTTATACATGAACACTGAAGCTTTCTTT.